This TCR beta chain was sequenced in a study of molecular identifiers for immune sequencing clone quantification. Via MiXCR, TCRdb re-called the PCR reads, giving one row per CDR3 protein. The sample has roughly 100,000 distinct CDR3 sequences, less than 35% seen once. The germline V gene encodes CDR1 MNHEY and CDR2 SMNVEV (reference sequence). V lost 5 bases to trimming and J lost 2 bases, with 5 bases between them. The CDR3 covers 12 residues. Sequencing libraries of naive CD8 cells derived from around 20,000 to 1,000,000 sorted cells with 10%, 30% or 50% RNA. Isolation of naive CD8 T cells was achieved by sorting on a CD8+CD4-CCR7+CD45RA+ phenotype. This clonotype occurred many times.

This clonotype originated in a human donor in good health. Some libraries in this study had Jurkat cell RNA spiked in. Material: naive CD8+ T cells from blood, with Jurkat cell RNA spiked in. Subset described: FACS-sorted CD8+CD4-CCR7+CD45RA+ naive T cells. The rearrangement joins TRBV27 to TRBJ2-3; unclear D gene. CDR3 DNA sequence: TGTGCCAGCAGTCAACCCACAGATACGCAGTATTTT. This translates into CASSQPTDTQYF.